Listed here are 3 T cell receptor beta chains from one sample, sequenced in a study of shared clonotypes between healthy human individuals (dated by TCRdb to the early 2020s). Library creation used the immunoSEQ multiplex PCR assay. The table was pulled from immuneACCESS by TCRdb, which kept in-frame rearrangements only. Such tables lose some clones; where checked, under half of the loss comes from unresolved V genes, and the rest has no known cause. A total of roughly 1,600,000 clones appear in this sample, 98% of them only once. The top ten clones comprise over 0.3% of the sample. Sequenced sample: naive CD4+ T cells sorted from blood. The cell subset or site label, as the study defines it: CD45RA+ positively selected. The receptors come from a man aged 25-45 years in good health.

As for this clone: Distinct nucleotide sequences in the sample also encode this CDR3. The chain is built from TRBV18 and TRBJ2-7; 9 bases line up with TRBD2. Germline trimming cut 3 bases from V and 0 bases from J; bases unmatched to any gene: 3. The germline gives CDR1 KGHSH, CDR2 LQKENI. This CDR3 comprises 15 residues. The CDR3 loop is CASSPISGSSYEQYF. The CDR3 coding sequence is TGTGCCAGCTCACCTATTAGCGGGAGCTCCTACGAGCAGTACTTC.

This rearrangement joins TRBV23-1 to TRBJ1-2, with D perhaps TRBD1 (5 bases). TRBV23-1 is known as an ORF, though its function is uncertain. Trimming left V 8 bases short and J 4 bases short, with 20 bases between. This CDR3 contains 15 residues. The CDR3 DNA follows: TGCGCCAGCGTTTGGGGCAATCAGGGCGGCTATGGCTACACCTTC. It encodes CASVWGNQGGYGYTF.

With respect to this clone: Distinct nucleotide sequences in the sample also encode this CDR3. The rearrangement joins TRBV18 to TRBJ2-1; TRBD2 matches at 13 bases. CDR3 size: 15 residues. Germline assignment: CDR1 KGHSH and CDR2 LQKENI. With V trimmed by 3 bases and J by 4 bases, 0 bases remained unmatched. The CDR3 reads CASSPGLAGYNEQFF. CDR3 nucleotide sequence: TGTGCCAGCTCACCGGGACTAGCGGGGTACAATGAGCAGTTCTTC.